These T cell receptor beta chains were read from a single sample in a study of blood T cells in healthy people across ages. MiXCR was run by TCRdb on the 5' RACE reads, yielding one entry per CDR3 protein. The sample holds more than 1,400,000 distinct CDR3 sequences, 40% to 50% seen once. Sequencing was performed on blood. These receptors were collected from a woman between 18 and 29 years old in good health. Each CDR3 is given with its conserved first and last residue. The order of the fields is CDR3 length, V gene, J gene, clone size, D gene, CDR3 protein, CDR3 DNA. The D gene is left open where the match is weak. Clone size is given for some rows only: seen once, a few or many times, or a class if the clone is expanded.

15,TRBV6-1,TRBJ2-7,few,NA,CASSEALGSPYEQYF,TGTGCCAGCAGTGAAGCGCTAGGATCCCCCTACGAGCAGTACTTC
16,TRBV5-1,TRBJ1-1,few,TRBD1,CASSLSIGGMNTEAFF,TGCGCCAGCAGCTTGTCGATAGGGGGCATGAACACTGAAGCTTTCTTT
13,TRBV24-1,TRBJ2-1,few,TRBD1,CATTGTGGNEQFF,TGTGCCACGACGGGGACAGGAGGAAATGAGCAGTTCTTC
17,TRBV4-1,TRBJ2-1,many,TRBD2,CASSQDWPGGPYNEQFF,TGCGCCAGCAGCCAAGATTGGCCGGGAGGGCCCTACAATGAGCAGTTCTTC
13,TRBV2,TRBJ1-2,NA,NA,CASNPGQLSGYTF,TGTGCCAGCAATCCGGGACAACTTTCCGGCTACACCTTC
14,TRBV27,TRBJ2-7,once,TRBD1,CASKQGFVSYEQYF,TGTGCCAGCAAACAGGGGTTTGTCTCCTACGAGCAGTACTTC
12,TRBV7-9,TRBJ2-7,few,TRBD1,CASSRDSPEQYF,TGTGCCAGCAGCCGGGACAGTCCCGAGCAGTACTTC
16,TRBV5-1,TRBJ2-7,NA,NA,CASSPRPSEATYEQYF,TGCGCCAGCAGCCCCCGGCCTAGCGAGGCGACCTACGAGCAGTACTTC
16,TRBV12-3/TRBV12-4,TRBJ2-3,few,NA,CASSLKFGGLTDTQYF,TGTGCCAGCAGTTTAAAATTCGGGGGGCTTACAGATACGCAGTATTTT
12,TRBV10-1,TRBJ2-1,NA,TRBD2,CAGTSTLNEQFF,TGCGCCGGGACTAGTACCCTCAATGAGCAGTTCTTC
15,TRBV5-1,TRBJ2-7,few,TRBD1,CASSWQSGGTYEQYF,TGCGCCAGCAGCTGGCAATCAGGGGGCACCTACGAGCAGTACTTC
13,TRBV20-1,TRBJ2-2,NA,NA,CSATEAGAGELFF,TGCAGTGCTACGGAGGCAGGGGCCGGGGAGCTGTTTTTT
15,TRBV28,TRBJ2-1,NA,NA,CASSFPGGQRNEQFF,TGTGCCAGCAGCTTCCCCGGAGGGCAACGGAATGAGCAGTTCTTC
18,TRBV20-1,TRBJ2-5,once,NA,CSAKDGTRDNLLAWEQYF,TGCAGTGCTAAAGACGGGACAAGGGACAACTTACTCGCGTGGGAGCAGTACTTC
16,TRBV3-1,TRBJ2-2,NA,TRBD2,CASSPELAEESGELFF,TGTGCCAGCAGCCCGGAACTAGCGGAGGAGTCCGGGGAGCTGTTTTTT
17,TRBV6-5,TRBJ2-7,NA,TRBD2,CASSYGLAGGSSYEQYF,TGTGCCAGCAGTTACGGTCTAGCGGGAGGGAGCTCCTACGAGCAGTACTTC
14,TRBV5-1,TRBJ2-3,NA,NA,CASSPADGGDTQYF,TGCGCCAGCAGCCCAGCGGACGGTGGGGATACGCAGTATTTT
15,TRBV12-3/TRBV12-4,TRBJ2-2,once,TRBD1,CASSPRAGGTGELFF,TGTGCCAGCAGTCCCCGGGCAGGGGGCACCGGGGAGCTGTTTTTT
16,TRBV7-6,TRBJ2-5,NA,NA,CASSRRDLTSPETQYF,TGTGCCAGCAGCCGACGGGATCTCACCAGCCCCGAGACCCAGTACTTC
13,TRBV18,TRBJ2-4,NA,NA,CASSPPGADIQYF,TGTGCCAGCTCACCTCCGGGAGCAGACATTCAGTACTTC
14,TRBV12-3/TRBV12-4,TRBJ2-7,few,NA,CASGPGTHNSGQYF,TGTGCCAGCGGACCCGGGACTCACAATTCCGGGCAGTACTTC
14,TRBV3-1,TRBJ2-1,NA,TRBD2,CASSQKVAGVKQFF,TGTGCCAGCAGCCAAAAGGTAGCGGGAGTTAAGCAGTTCTTC
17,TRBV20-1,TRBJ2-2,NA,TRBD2,CSASGPAPSSGSGELFF,TGCAGTGCGAGCGGGCCGGCTCCGTCTAGCGGTAGCGGGGAGCTGTTTTTT
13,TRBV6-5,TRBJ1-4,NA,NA,CASSDDGHEKLFF,TGTGCCAGCAGTGATGACGGGCATGAAAAACTGTTTTTT
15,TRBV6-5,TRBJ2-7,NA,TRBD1,CASSLVQTGTYEQYF,TGTGCCAGCAGTCTGGTCCAGACAGGGACCTACGAGCAGTACTTC
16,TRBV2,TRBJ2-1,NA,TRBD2,CASSEAGLAGLNEQFF,TGTGCCAGCAGTGAGGCGGGACTAGCGGGCCTCAATGAGCAGTTCTTC
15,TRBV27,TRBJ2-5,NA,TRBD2,CASSFGTSGSETQYF,TGTGCCAGCAGTTTCGGGACTAGCGGGAGTGAGACCCAGTACTTC
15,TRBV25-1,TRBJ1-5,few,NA,CASNLVNLCNQPQHF,TGTGCCAGTAACCTAGTCAACCTTTGCAATCAGCCCCAGCATTTT
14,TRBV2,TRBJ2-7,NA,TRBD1,CASSERPQGDEQYF,TGTGCCAGCAGTGAACGCCCTCAGGGGGACGAGCAGTACTTC
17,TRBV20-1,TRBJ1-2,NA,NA,CSARDGTELVQVRGYTF,TGCAGTGCTAGAGATGGAACAGAGTTGGTCCAGGTCAGGGGCTACACCTTC
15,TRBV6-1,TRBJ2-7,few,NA,CASSEVVAITYEQYF,TGTGCCAGCAGTGAAGTAGTAGCGATCACCTACGAGCAGTACTTC
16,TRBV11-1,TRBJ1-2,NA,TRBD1,CASSLPSGTGHYGYTF,TGTGCCAGCAGCTTGCCATCCGGGACAGGTCACTATGGCTACACCTTC
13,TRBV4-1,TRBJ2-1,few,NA,CASSEGLALEQFF,TGCGCCAGCAGCGAAGGCCTAGCCCTTGAGCAGTTCTTC
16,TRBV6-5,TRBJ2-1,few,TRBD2,CASRWGGGDDYNEQFF,TGTGCCAGCAGATGGGGCGGGGGGGATGACTACAATGAGCAGTTCTTC
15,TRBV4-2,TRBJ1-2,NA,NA,CASSQDRGALYGYTF,TGTGCCAGCAGCCAAGATCGCGGGGCGCTCTATGGCTACACCTTC
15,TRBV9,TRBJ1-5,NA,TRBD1,CASSPRTGINQPQHF,TGTGCCAGCAGCCCCCGGACAGGAATCAATCAGCCCCAGCATTTT
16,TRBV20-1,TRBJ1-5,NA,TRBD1,CSARATGQGNNQPQHF,TGCAGTGCTAGAGCGACCGGACAGGGAAACAATCAGCCCCAGCATTTT
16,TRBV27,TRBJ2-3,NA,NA,CASSLAPPPGPDTQYF,TGTGCCAGCAGTTTAGCCCCGCCGCCAGGGCCAGATACGCAGTATTTT
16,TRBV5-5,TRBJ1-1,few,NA,CASSLGGPGAVTEAFF,TGTGCCAGCAGCTTGGGGGGGCCGGGCGCGGTCACTGAAGCTTTCTTT
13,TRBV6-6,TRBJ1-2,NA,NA,CASTGPTRHGYTF,TGTGCCAGCACCGGACCTACAAGGCATGGCTACACCTTC